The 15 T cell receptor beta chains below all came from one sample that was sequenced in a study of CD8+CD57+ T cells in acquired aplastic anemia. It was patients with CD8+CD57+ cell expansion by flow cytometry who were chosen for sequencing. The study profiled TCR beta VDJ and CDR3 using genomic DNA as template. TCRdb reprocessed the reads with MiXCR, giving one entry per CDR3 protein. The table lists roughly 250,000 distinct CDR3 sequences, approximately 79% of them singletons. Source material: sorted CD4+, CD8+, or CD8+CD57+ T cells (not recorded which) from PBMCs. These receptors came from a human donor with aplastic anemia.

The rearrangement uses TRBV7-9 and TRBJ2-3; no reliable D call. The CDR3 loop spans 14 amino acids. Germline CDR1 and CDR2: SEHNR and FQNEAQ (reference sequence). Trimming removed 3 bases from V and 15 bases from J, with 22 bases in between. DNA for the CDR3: TGTGCCAGCAGCTTTGCGAGAGCTCTGAGTAGGTCTTATTTT. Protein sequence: CASSFARALSRSYF.

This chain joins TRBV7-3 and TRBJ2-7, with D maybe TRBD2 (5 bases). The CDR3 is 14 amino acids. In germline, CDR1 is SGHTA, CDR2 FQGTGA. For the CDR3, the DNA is TGTGCCAGCAGCTTAGTACCCGGGGAGTGGTTTTTTGGAGTC. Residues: CASSLVPGEWFFGV.

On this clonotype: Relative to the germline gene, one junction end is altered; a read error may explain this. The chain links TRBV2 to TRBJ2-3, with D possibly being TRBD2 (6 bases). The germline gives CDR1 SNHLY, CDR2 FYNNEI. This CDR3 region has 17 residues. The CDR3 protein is CASSSGGINEQIYGPGF. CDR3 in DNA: TGTGCCAGCAGCTCTGGGGGGATCAATGAGCAGATCTACGGGCCAGGTTTT.

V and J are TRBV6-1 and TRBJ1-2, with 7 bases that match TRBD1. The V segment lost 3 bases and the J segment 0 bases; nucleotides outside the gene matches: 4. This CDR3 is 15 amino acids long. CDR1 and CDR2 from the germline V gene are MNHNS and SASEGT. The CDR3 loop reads CASSDQGVTNYGYTF. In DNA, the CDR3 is TGTGCCAGCAGTGACCAGGGGGTTACTAACTATGGCTACACCTTC.

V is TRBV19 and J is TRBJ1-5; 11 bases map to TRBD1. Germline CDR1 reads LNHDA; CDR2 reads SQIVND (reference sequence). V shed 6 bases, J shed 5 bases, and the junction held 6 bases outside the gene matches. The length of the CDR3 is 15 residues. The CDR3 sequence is CASRDRGRSDQPQHF. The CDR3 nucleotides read TGTGCCAGTAGGGACAGGGGGCGCAGCGATCAGCCCCAGCATTTT.

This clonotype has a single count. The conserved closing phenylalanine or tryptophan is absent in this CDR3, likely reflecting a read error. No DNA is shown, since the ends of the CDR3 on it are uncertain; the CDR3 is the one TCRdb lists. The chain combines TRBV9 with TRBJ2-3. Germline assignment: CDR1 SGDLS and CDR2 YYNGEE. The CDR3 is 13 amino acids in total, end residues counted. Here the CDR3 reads CASSRGGPDTPYY.

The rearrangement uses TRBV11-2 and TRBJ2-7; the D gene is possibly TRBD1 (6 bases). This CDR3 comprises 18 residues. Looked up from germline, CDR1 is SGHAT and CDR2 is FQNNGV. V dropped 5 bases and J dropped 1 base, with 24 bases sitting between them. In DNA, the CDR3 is TGTGCCAGCAGCCAGGGTCAGGGACGGACAGCCCTTTCCTACGAGCAGTACTTC. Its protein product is CASSQGQGRTALSYEQYF.

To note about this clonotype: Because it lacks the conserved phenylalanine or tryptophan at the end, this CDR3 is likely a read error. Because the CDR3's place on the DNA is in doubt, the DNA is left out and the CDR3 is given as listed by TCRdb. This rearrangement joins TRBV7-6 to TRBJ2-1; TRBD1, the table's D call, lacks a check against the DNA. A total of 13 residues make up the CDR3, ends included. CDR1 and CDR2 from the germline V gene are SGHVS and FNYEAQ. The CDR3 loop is CASSSGRAGGSFL.

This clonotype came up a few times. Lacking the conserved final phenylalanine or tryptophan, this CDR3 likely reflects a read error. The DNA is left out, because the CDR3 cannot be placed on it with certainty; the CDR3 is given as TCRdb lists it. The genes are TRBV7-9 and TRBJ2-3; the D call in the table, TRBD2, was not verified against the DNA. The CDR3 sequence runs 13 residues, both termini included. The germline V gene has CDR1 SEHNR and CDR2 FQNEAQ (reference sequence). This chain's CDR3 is CASSFQRSGGHDD.

CDR3 DNA sequence: TGTGCCAGCGGGACAGGGACTAGCGGAATAGATACGCAGTATTTT. Residues: CASGTGTSGIDTQYF. The chain recombines TRBV9 with TRBJ2-3; the match to TRBD2 covers 11 bases. The length of the CDR3 is 15 residues. Germline V lookup: CDR1 SGDLS, CDR2 YYNGEE. With V trimmed by 7 bases and J by 5 bases, 9 bases remained unmatched.

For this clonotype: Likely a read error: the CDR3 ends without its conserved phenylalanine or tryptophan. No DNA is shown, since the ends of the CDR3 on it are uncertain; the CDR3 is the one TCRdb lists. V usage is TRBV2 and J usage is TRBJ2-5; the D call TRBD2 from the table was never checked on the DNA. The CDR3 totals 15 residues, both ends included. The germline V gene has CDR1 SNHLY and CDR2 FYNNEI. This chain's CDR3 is CASGDSGTYTQSYGL.

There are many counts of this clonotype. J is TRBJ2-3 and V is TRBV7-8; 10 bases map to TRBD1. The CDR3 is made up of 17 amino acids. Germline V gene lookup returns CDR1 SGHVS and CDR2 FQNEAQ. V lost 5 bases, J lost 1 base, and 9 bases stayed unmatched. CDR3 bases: TGTGCCAGCAGCCCGAGTCCCGGGACAGGGGGCACAGATACGCAGTATTTT. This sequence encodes CASSPSPGTGGTDTQYF.

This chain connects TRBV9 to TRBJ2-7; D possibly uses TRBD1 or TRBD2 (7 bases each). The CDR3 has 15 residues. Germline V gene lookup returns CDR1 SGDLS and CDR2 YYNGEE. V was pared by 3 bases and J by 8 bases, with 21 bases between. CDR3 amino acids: CASSAGGGTADKQYF. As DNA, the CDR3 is TGTGCCAGCAGCGCAGGGGGGGGCACTGCAGATAAGCAGTACTTC.

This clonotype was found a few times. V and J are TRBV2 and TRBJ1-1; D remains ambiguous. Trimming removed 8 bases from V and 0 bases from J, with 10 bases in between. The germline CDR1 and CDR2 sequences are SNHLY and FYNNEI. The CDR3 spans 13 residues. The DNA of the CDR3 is TGTGCCAGCTTTGCGCGGGTGAACACTGAAGCTTTCTTT. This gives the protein CASFARVNTEAFF.

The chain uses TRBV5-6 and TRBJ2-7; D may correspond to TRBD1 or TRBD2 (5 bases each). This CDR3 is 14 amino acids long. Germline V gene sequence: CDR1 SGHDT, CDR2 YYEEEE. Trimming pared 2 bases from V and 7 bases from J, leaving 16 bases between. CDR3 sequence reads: CASSFTSVGGEQYF. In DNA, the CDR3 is TGTGCCAGCAGCTTTACCAGCGTTGGGGGAGAGCAGTACTTC.